Listed here is a single TCR beta chain. Its antigen remains unknown. Germline CDR1 SNHLY, CDR2 FYNNEI. V was pared by 6 bases and J by 5 bases, with 10 bases between. The CDR3 contains 13 residues. The source of the sample is a study of cytomegalovirus exposure and HLA in healthy donors. Study-level points and caveats: The study assumed roughly uniform donor sequencing depth for presence/absence analyses. Rare TCR sequences predominated, though certain public TCRs were found in many donors. The number of N-insertions in an Asian-associated ancestry cluster was reportedly below the roughly 620-donor mean in a later analysis. Reports showed the classifier diagnosing cytomegalovirus status with high specificity and sensitivity.

Use of 60 Vbeta and 13 Jbeta primers characterized the PCR. Here immunoSEQ multiplex PCR was the method, and the copy in TCRdb shows in-frame clones only, minus some. Of some 110,000 clones in the sample, roughly four fifths are singletons; the top ten hold about 1.6%. Sequenced material: PBMCs. The chain links TRBV2 to TRBJ2-2, with D tentatively TRBD1 (6 bases). The TCR sequence derives from a man aged 50-60 years in good health and CMV-seronegative. CDR3 residues: CASSPRGTGELFF. The CDR3 coding sequence is TGTGCCAGCAGCCCTAGGGGGACCGGGGAGCTGTTTTTT.